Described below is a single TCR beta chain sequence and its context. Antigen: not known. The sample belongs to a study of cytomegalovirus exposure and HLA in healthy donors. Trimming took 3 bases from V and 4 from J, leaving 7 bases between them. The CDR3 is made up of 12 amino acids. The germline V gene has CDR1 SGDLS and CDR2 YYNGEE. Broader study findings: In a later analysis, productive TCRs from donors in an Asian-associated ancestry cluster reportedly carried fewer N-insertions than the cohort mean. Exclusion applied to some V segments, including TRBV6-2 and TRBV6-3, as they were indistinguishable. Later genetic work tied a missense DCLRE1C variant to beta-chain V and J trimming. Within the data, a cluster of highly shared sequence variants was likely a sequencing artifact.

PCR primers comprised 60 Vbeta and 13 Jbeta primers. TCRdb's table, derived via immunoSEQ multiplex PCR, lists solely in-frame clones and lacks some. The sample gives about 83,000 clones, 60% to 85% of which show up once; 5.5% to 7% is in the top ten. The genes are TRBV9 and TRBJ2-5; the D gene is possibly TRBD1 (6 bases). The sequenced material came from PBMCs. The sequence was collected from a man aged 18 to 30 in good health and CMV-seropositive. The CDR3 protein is CASSARGETQYF. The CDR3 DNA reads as TGTGCCAGCAGCGCCAGGGGAGAGACCCAGTACTTC.